This record concerns one T cell receptor (beta chain) sequence. This sample was taken from a study of blood T cell repertoires in COVID-19. Study overall: PBMCs, B-cell-depleted T cells, or T cells provided the cDNA or gDNA that made up the material.

CDR1 is MNHEY and CDR2 is SMNVEV in the germline V gene (reference sequence). The CDR3 has 15 amino acids. The V and J ends lost 6 bases and 9 bases, in that order; junction bases with no gene match: 9. The table came from immunoSEQ multiplex PCR; TCRdb's copy has only in-frame clones and leaves some out. The repertoire has 110,000 or so clones, approximately 84% of them found once; the top ten carry about 8.5%. The genes are TRBV27 and TRBJ2-1; 12 positions agree with TRBD1. The clonotype was recovered from a woman aged 40-49 years with acute or convalescent COVID-19. The sample comprised peripheral blood. The CDR3 region has the DNA TGTGCCAGCAGAAAACCGGGACAGGGGGCGGGTGAGCAGTTCTTC. Translated, it gives CASRKPGQGAGEQFF.